Sequencing of this T cell receptor (beta chain) was carried out in a study of post-analysis software for immune sequencing data. Study-wide results and caveats: Among 5 or 6 TRBV segments more frequent in patients than controls were TRBV5-6, TRBV5-1 and TRBV20-1.

The CDR3 loop spans 14 amino acids. Per germline, CDR1 DFQATT and CDR2 SNEGSKA (reference sequence). J was trimmed by 3 bases and V by 1 base; bases with no gene match: 3. The authors incorporated unique molecular identifiers into the TCR beta cDNA libraries. A single record per CDR3 protein comes from TCRdb applying MiXCR to the PCR reads. The sample carries 450,000 or so distinct CDR3 sequences, roughly 45% recorded once. Concerning this clonotype: No antigen is known for it.

V is TRBV20-1 and J is TRBJ2-7, with 10 bases identical to TRBD2. Sequenced: blood. The clonotype comes from a girl aged 5 to 17 with multiple sclerosis. Here the CDR3 DNA reads TGCAGTGCTAGAGCTAGCGGGGGCCGCTACGAGCAGTACTTC. Its protein is CSARASGGRYEQYF.